Following are 8 T cell receptor beta chains from one sample sequenced in a study of shared clonotypes between healthy human individuals. Produced via immunoSEQ multiplex PCR; TCRdb's table is partial and in-frame only. There are a few million clones in the sample; approximately 94% occur only once, and roughly 0.13% lies in the top ten. Material for sequencing was naive CD4+ T cells sorted from blood. Subset: CD45RA+ positively selected. All receptors come from a man aged 18 to 30 in good health.

The gene calls are TRBV5-1 and TRBJ1-5, with D tentatively TRBD1 (6 bases). In germline, CDR1 is SGHRS, CDR2 YFSETQ. The CDR3 runs 15 residues. Trimming cost V 0 bases and J 6 bases, with 13 bases left between them. The CDR3 DNA sequence: TGCGCCAGCAGCTTGGCCGGGGGGCGAGGTCAGCCCCAGCATTTT. As protein: CASSLAGGRGQPQHF. The variable domain in full, completed from reference TRBV5-1 and TRBJ1-5, reads KAGVTQTPRYLIKTRGQQVTLSCSPISGHRSVSWYQQTPGQGLQFLFEYFSETQRNKGNFPGRFSGRQFSNSRSEMNVSTLELGDSALYLCASSLAGGRGQPQHFGDGTRLSIL.

The chain links TRBV2 to TRBJ2-7; D not resolved. This CDR3 has 13 amino acids. CDR1 SNHLY and CDR2 FYNNEI come from the germline V gene. V lost 7 bases, J lost 3 bases, and 13 bases lay in between. Here the CDR3 reads CASTPQVNYEQYF. DNA for the CDR3: TGTGCCAGCACCCCCCAGGTGAACTACGAGCAGTACTTC.

This rearrangement joins TRBV10-1 to TRBJ2-2, with D perhaps TRBD1 (5 bases). With 3 bases removed from V and 3 bases from J, the gap between germline ends came to 8 bases. Germline loops: CDR1 WNHNN, CDR2 SYGVQD (reference sequence). The CDR3 spans 14 residues. Written as DNA, the CDR3 is TGCGCCAGCAGTGACAGGGTAGACACCGGGGAGCTGTTTTTT. Translating it yields CASSDRVDTGELFF.

This clone was detected only once. The rearrangement uses TRBV10-1 and TRBJ2-3, with a tentative D call TRBD2 (6 bases). Trimming took off 6 bases at V and 2 bases at J, with 12 bases between the two ends. CDR1 WNHNN and CDR2 SYGVQD come from the germline V gene (reference sequence). The CDR3 runs to 14 residues. This CDR3 reads CASSGGLPTDTQYF. For the CDR3, the DNA is TGCGCCAGCAGCGGGGGTTTACCCACAGATACGCAGTATTTT.

V and J are TRBV4-1 and TRBJ2-5, with 8 positions matching TRBD2. The ends lost 0 bases at V and 2 bases at J; junction bases unmatched: 8. Germline CDR1 MGHRA, CDR2 YSYEKL. This CDR3 region has 17 residues. The CDR3 bases are TGCGCCAGCAGCCAAGATAGGGGGACTAGTGCGCAAGAGACCCAGTACTTC. This translates into CASSQDRGTSAQETQYF.

This clone was recorded once. V usage is TRBV28 and J usage is TRBJ2-5, with 10 bases matching TRBD2. Unmatched junction bases numbered 5, after V lost 2 bases and J lost 5 bases. CDR3 length: 15 amino acids. Per the germline V gene, CDR1 is MDHEN and CDR2 is SYDVKM. CDR3 bases: TGTGCCAGCAGTTTACAGCGGGGGGGCCTGGAGACCCAGTACTTC. It is translated as CASSLQRGGLETQYF.

The chain combines TRBV15 with TRBJ2-5; 10 nucleotides match TRBD1. With 4 bases clipped from V and 5 bases from J, the junction kept 7 bases outside the gene matches. This CDR3 contains 15 residues. Germline CDR1 and CDR2: LNHNV and YYDKDF (reference sequence). The CDR3, as DNA: TGTGCCACCAGCAAGGGACAGGGGCTAGGGGAGACCCAGTACTTC. This translates into CATSKGQGLGETQYF.

Only a few counts were recorded for this clone. The identical CDR3 is also encoded by other nucleotide sequences in the sample. The genes are TRBV30 and TRBJ2-2; D is uncertain. Germline values: CDR1 GTSNPN, CDR2 SVGIG (reference sequence). The V gene lost 3 bases and the J gene lost 4 bases, with 6 bases spanning the gap. CDR3 length equals 12 residues. The CDR3 reads CAWSPGTGELFF. CDR3 coding DNA: TGTGCCTGGAGCCCAGGCACCGGGGAGCTGTTTTTT.